The 4 T cell receptor beta chains presented below share a single source sample, sequenced in a study of cytomegalovirus exposure and HLA in healthy donors. Primers: 60 Vbeta forward and 13 Jbeta reverse. Here immunoSEQ multiplex PCR was the method, and the copy in TCRdb shows in-frame clones only, minus some. Seen here are roughly 120,000 clones, under 85% observed once, and the top ten hold around 4.2%. The sequenced material came from PBMCs. These receptors all stem from a woman aged 50 to 60 in good health and CMV-seropositive.

V is TRBV5-1 and J is TRBJ1-4; weak D call: TRBD1 (6 bases). The CDR3 loop spans 15 amino acids. Germline CDR1 is SGHRS and CDR2 is YFSETQ. V was shortened by 4 bases and J by 0 bases, with 10 bases between the two germline ends. The CDR3 spells CASSGDIATNEKLFF. The CDR3 DNA reads TGCGCCAGCAGCGGGGACATTGCAACTAATGAAAAACTGTTTTTT.

This clone was seen a few times. The V gene is TRBV18, the J gene TRBJ2-1, with D unclear. The CDR3 runs to 15 residues. CDR1 is KGHSH and CDR2 is LQKENI in the germline V gene. V lost 3 bases and J lost 9, with 18 bases in between. The CDR3 loop reads CASSPRTGGEAEQFF. Written as DNA, the CDR3 is TGTGCCAGCTCACCCCGAACCGGCGGAGAAGCTGAGCAGTTCTTC.

The chain links TRBV10-2 to TRBJ2-2; D may be TRBD1 (5 bases). In germline, CDR1 is WSHSY, CDR2 SAAADI. This CDR3 contains 14 residues. The germline V and J ends were trimmed by 2 bases and 5 bases, with 9 bases remaining between them. The CDR3 is CASSEAGKTGELFF. The CDR3, as DNA: TGCGCCAGCAGTGAGGCAGGGAAGACCGGGGAGCTGTTTTTT.

CDR3 protein: CASMRGRNTGELFF. The CDR3 DNA reads TGTGCCAGCATGAGGGGGCGAAACACCGGGGAGCTGTTTTTT. The chain joins TRBV6-1 to TRBJ2-2, with TRBD1 identical over 7 bases. This CDR3 spans 14 amino acids. The germline gives CDR1 MNHNS, CDR2 SASEGT. The J segment lost 2 bases and the V segment lost 7 bases, leaving 4 bases of the junction unmatched.